Shown below are 21 T cell receptor beta chains from a single sample sequenced in a study of T cells of healthy individuals. MiXCR, run by TCRdb on the 5' RACE reads, gives a single entry per CDR3 protein. The sample holds some 69,000 distinct CDR3 sequences, under 20% seen once. These receptors were taken from a human donor in good health.

In DNA form, the CDR3 reads TGCGCCAGCAGCTTGGCTGGGAAGGCCTCCTACGAGCAGTACTTC. It yields the protein CASSLAGKASYEQYF. The genes are TRBV5-1 and TRBJ2-7; no firm D call. The germline gives CDR1 SGHRS, CDR2 YFSETQ. V was clipped by 0 bases and J by 0 bases, with 10 bases between them. CDR3 length: 15 residues.

This chain connects TRBV6-5 to TRBJ2-1, with D hard to call. This CDR3 has 14 residues. CDR1 is MNHEY and CDR2 is SVGAGI in the germline V gene. Deletions cut 2 bases from V and 3 bases from J, with 8 bases between. The CDR3 coding sequence is TGTGCCAGCAGTTACGACCTTTACTACAATGAGCAGTTCTTC. Protein product: CASSYDLYYNEQFF.

The chain couples TRBV12-3 or TRBV12-4 to TRBJ2-3, with 10 nucleotides matching TRBD2. V lost 3 bases, J lost 6 bases, and 6 bases stayed unmatched. This CDR3 has 15 amino acids. CDR3 region: CASSFQRGGRDTQYF. The CDR3 region has the DNA TGTGCCAGCAGTTTTCAGCGGGGGGGCCGTGATACGCAGTATTTT.

This clonotype was observed many times. The chain uses TRBV6-5 and TRBJ1-2, with D unclear. This CDR3 comprises 15 residues. V shed 4 bases and J shed 4 bases, with 16 bases lying between them. The V gene's germline CDR1 is MNHEY and CDR2 SVGAGI. The chain's CDR3 is CASSFLGPGSYGYTF. The DNA of the CDR3 is TGTGCCAGCAGTTTCTTGGGCCCGGGCAGCTATGGCTACACCTTC.

This clonotype was seen repeatedly, ten times or more. The chain is built from TRBV25-1 and TRBJ2-2; D is perhaps TRBD2 (7 bases). Germline V CDR1 and CDR2: MGHDK, SYGVNS. CDR3 length equals 15 residues. V shed 2 bases and J shed 3 bases, with 10 bases lying between them. CDR3 amino acids: CASSEGGAYTGELFF. DNA for the CDR3: TGTGCCAGCAGTGAAGGGGGGGCCTACACCGGGGAGCTGTTTTTT.

This clonotype came up many times. The rearrangement joins TRBV6-4 to TRBJ2-1; the D gene is possibly TRBD2 (6 bases). This CDR3 region has 14 residues. The V and J ends lost 5 bases and 7 bases respectively, with 15 bases between them. Germline loops: CDR1 MRHNA, CDR2 SNTAGT. As DNA, the CDR3 is TGTGCCAGCAGTTTGGGACTTGCTGAGAATGAGCAGTTCTTC. This encodes CASSLGLAENEQFF.

The gene calls are TRBV6-1 and TRBJ2-1; 11 bases line up with TRBD1. CDR3 length: 16 residues. The germline CDR1 and CDR2 sequences are MNHNS and SASEGT. V lost 4 bases to trimming and J lost 5 bases; unmatched junction nucleotides: 7. CDR3 in amino acids: CASSVRTGGKNNEQFF. The CDR3 coding sequence is TGTGCCAGCAGTGTCAGGACAGGGGGCAAGAACAATGAGCAGTTCTTC.

There are many counts of this clonotype. CDR3 bases: TGCAGTGCTACGGGGGAGACCCAGTACTTC. This encodes CSATGETQYF. This chain uses TRBV20-1 with TRBJ2-5; maybe TRBD2 (5 bases). Germline V gene sequence: CDR1 DFQATT, CDR2 SNEGSKA (reference sequence). The CDR3 extends over 10 amino acids. V was clipped by 4 bases and J by 5 bases, with 5 bases between them.

This sequence joins TRBV27 and TRBJ1-2, with 9 bases lining up with TRBD1. This CDR3 has 14 amino acids. Germline V gene lookup returns CDR1 MNHEY and CDR2 SMNVEV (reference sequence). With V trimmed by 4 bases and J by 7 bases, 7 bases remained unmatched. The CDR3 nucleotides read TGTGCCAGCAGTTCACAGGGGGCGCATGGTGGCTACACCTTC. Protein: CASSSQGAHGGYTF.

This clonotype was seen ten or more times. V gene TRBV6-5 combines with J gene TRBJ1-2; D gene unclear. The CDR3 sequence is 15 residues long. Germline values: CDR1 MNHEY, CDR2 SVGAGI. The V gene lost 2 bases and the J gene lost 2 bases, with 12 bases spanning the gap. CDR3 sequence reads: CASSYGPRKNYGYTF. The CDR3 nucleotides read TGTGCCAGCAGTTACGGACCGAGGAAGAACTATGGCTACACCTTC.

This clonotype showed up many times. The V gene is TRBV29-1, the J gene TRBJ2-3, with 11 bases fitting TRBD1. The CDR3 is 19 residues long. Trimming at V came to 3 bases and at J to 0 bases, leaving 14 bases not matched to a gene. CDR1 is SQVTM and CDR2 is ANQGSEA in the germline V gene. DNA for the CDR3: TGCAGCGTTGAGCCGGGTAGGACAGGGGGCATAAGAAGCACAGATACGCAGTATTTT. It yields the protein CSVEPGRTGGIRSTDTQYF.

This clonotype was detected many times. The chain has TRBV9 and TRBJ1-1; D unresolved. CDR3 length: 11 amino acids. The germline V gene has CDR1 SGDLS and CDR2 YYNGEE. Trimming left V 4 bases short and J 11 bases short, with 12 bases between. The CDR3 sequence is CASSPLRRAFF. The CDR3 nucleotides are TGTGCCAGCAGCCCACTACGACGCGCTTTCTTT.

The chain has TRBV6-2 or TRBV6-3 and TRBJ2-5, with 8 bases that match TRBD2. The CDR3 has 19 amino acids. Germline values: CDR1 MNHEY, CDR2 SVGEGT. Trimming removed 2 bases from V and 5 bases from J; junction bases left unmatched: 19. The DNA of the CDR3 is TGTGCCAGCAGTTACCTCCTCCTCCTAACGCTTAGCGGGAAGGAGACCCAGTACTTC. Amino acid sequence: CASSYLLLLTLSGKETQYF.

The chain links TRBV5-6 to TRBJ2-5; D might be TRBD1 (5 bases). V shed 2 bases and J shed 7 bases, with 15 bases lying between them. The CDR3 has 14 residues. From germline, CDR1 is SGHDT and CDR2 YYEEEE. CDR3 bases: TGTGCCAGCAGCTTTGTGGACACATATGGGACCCAGTACTTC. The encoded protein is CASSFVDTYGTQYF.

This clonotype was seen repeatedly, ten times or more. The J gene is TRBJ1-4, the V gene TRBV28; 9 positions agree with TRBD1. This CDR3 is built from 17 residues. Germline V gene data show CDR1 as MDHEN and CDR2 as SYDVKM. Unmatched junction bases numbered 8, after V lost 4 bases and J lost 2 bases. The chain's CDR3 is CASSSGTGFSTNEKLFF. The DNA for the CDR3 is TGTGCCAGCAGTTCCGGGACAGGGTTCTCTACTAATGAAAAACTGTTTTTT.

Remarks on this clonotype: A read error may produce the germline difference seen at one junction end. The chain links TRBV7-9 to TRBJ2-3, with 11 bases aligning to TRBD2. This CDR3 comprises 15 residues. CDR1 SEHNR and CDR2 FQNEAQ come from the germline V gene (reference sequence). For the CDR3, the DNA is TGTACCAGCAGCCTTACTAGCGGGGGTAGAGATACGCAGTATTTT. This codes for CTSSLTSGGRDTQYF.

This clonotype has a handful of counts. The chain's CDR3 is CASSGGQVPEQYF. CDR3 sequence (DNA): TGTGCCAGCAGTGGGGGACAGGTCCCCGAGCAGTACTTC. The rearrangement uses TRBV2 and TRBJ2-7; TRBD1 matches at 8 bases. Germline CDR1 and CDR2: SNHLY and FYNNEI. V gave up 4 bases and J gave up 6 bases; unmatched junction bases: 5. The CDR3 runs 13 residues.

This clonotype was observed a handful of times. The chain joins TRBV29-1 to TRBJ2-3; D could derive from TRBD1 or TRBD2 (5 bases each). In germline, CDR1 is SQVTM, CDR2 ANQGSEA. The CDR3 runs 13 residues. Trimming pared 5 bases from V and 9 bases from J, leaving 18 bases between. CDR3 DNA: TGCAGCGTTCAGGACTGGGGCCCCGGCACGCAGTATTTT. Its translation is CSVQDWGPGTQYF.

This clonotype was seen ten or more times. The genes are TRBV20-1 and TRBJ2-3, with a tentative D call TRBD1 (6 bases). Germline assignment: CDR1 DFQATT and CDR2 SNEGSKA (reference sequence). The CDR3 has 14 residues. Between the trimmed V and J ends, which lost 6 bases and 0 bases, there was a span of 13 bases. The CDR3 is CSAFGGRSTDTQYF. CDR3 nucleotide sequence: TGCAGTGCCTTTGGGGGCCGAAGCACAGATACGCAGTATTTT.

This clonotype was picked up one time. V and J are TRBV7-2 and TRBJ2-5; a weak D match, TRBD2 (7 bases). V was pared by 5 bases and J by 5 bases, with 12 bases between. This CDR3 contains 13 residues. Looked up from germline, CDR1 is SGHTA and CDR2 is FQGNSA. The CDR3 DNA reads TGTGCCAGCAGCAGAGGGGGAGGGGAGACCCAGTACTTC. Protein product: CASSRGGGETQYF.

This chain connects TRBV11-3 to TRBJ2-1; TRBD1 matches 8 bases. The CDR3 sequence is 16 residues long. Trimming took 5 bases from V and 0 from J; bases not matched to a gene: 6. Germline CDR1 and CDR2: SGHNT and YENEEA. CDR3 DNA: TGTGCCAGCAGCACACACAGGGGGAGCTCCTACAATGAGCAGTTCTTC. Its protein product is CASSTHRGSSYNEQFF. Full variable domain (remainder filled in from reference TRBV11-3 and TRBJ2-1): EAGVVQSPRYKIIEKKQPVAFWCNPISGHNTLYWYLQNLGQGPELLIRYENEEAVDDSQLPKDRFSAERLKGVDSTLKIQPAELGDSAVYLCASSTHRGSSYNEQFFGPGTRLTVL.